This is a list of T cell receptor beta chains from one sample in a study of blood T cell repertoires in COVID-19. Here immunoSEQ multiplex PCR was the method, and the copy in TCRdb shows in-frame clones only, minus some. The sample shows about 330,000 clones, 92% of them seen only once. Sequenced input: PBMCs or T cells enriched from blood (not recorded which). The receptors derive from a young woman who had recovered from COVID-19. The CDR3 runs from the conserved cysteine through the conserved F or W. A D gene is named only where the DNA matches it firmly. Clone size is shown for a subset of rows, as once, few, many or a class of expanded clone.

TRBD1 TRBJ1-6 TRBV28 . CASSPIRGRYNSPLHF TGTGCCAGCAGTCCGATAAGGGGGCGTTATAATTCACCCCTCCACTTT
. TRBJ1-2 TRBV28 once CASSLLFSNYGYTF TGTGCCAGCAGTTTATTGTTCTCCAACTATGGCTACACCTTC
TRBD2 TRBJ2-7 TRBV5-4 . CASSPSGIYEQYF TGTGCCAGCAGCCCCAGCGGGATTTACGAGCAGTACTTC
. TRBJ1-6 TRBV4-3 . CASSPALQGYNSPLHF TGCGCCAGCAGCCCTGCACTTCAGGGTTATAATTCACCCCTCCACTTT
. TRBJ2-3 TRBV19 . CASSIGGYSTDTQYF TGTGCCAGTAGTATAGGGGGCTACTCCACAGATACGCAGTATTTT
TRBD1 TRBJ2-3 TRBV7-3 . CASSPGQGTDTQYF TGTGCCAGCAGCCCGGGACAGGGCACAGATACGCAGTATTTT
. TRBJ1-1 TRBV5-1 . CASSSTAKPNTEAFF TGCGCCAGCAGCTCTACCGCGAAGCCTAACACTGAAGCTTTCTTT
. TRBJ2-7 TRBV28 once CASGQPQSSYEQYF TGTGCCAGCGGACAGCCCCAAAGCTCCTACGAGCAGTACTTC
. TRBJ1-2 TRBV15 . CATSRGQEHGYTF TGTGCCACCAGCAGAGGTCAGGAACATGGCTACACCTTC
TRBD1 TRBJ1-1 TRBV18 . CASSPPGQGTEAFF TGTGCCAGCTCACCACCGGGACAGGGCACTGAAGCTTTCTTT
TRBD2 TRBJ2-1 TRBV4-3 . CASSQGLVDGNEQFF TGCGCCAGCAGCCAGGGACTAGTAGACGGGAATGAGCAGTTCTTC
. TRBJ1-4 TRBV10-1 . CASRAGTGNEKLFF TGCGCCAGTAGAGCTGGGACTGGAAATGAAAAACTGTTTTTT
. TRBJ2-7 TRBV7-2 . CASSRLGYEQYF TGTGCCAGCAGCCGACTCGGATACGAGCAGTACTTC
TRBD2 TRBJ2-1 TRBV30 . CAWSFRDYDEQFF TGTGCCTGGAGTTTCCGGGACTACGATGAGCAGTTCTTC
TRBD1 TRBJ2-7 TRBV28 . CASRSGTGSSYEQYF TGTGCCAGCAGGTCCGGGACAGGGTCCTCCTACGAGCAGTACTTC
. TRBJ2-5 TRBV28 . CASSLMTVQETQYF TGTGCCAGCAGTTTAATGACAGTCCAAGAGACCCAGTACTTC
. TRBJ1-2 TRBV7-2 . CASSTRRGYGYTF TGTGCCAGCAGCACCCGTCGGGGTTATGGCTACACCTTC
TRBD2 TRBJ2-5 TRBV9 . CASSVGGRARIETQYF TGTGCCAGCAGCGTAGGCGGGAGGGCCCGGATAGAGACCCAGTACTTC
TRBD2 TRBJ2-7 TRBV24-1 . CATGTSASYEQYF TGTGCCACCGGAACTAGCGCCTCCTACGAGCAGTACTTC
TRBD1 TRBJ1-2 TRBV7-2 . CASSRTGGTTSNYGYTF TGTGCCAGCAGCAGGACAGGGGGCACAACCTCTAACTATGGCTACACCTTC
. TRBJ1-1 TRBV11-2 . CASSLSSVNTEAFF TGTGCCAGCAGCTTATCCAGCGTGAACACTGAAGCTTTCTTT
. TRBJ1-1 TRBV11-2 . CASSLTGNTEAFF TGTGCCAGCAGCTTAACAGGAAACACTGAAGCTTTCTTT
. TRBJ1-1 TRBV6-5 . CASSQGPGAFF TGTGCCAGCAGTCAGGGCCCGGGAGCTTTCTTT
TRBD2 TRBJ2-7 TRBV6-5 . CASKREVSYEQYF TGTGCCAGCAAGCGGGAGGTCTCCTACGAGCAGTACTTC
TRBD2 TRBJ2-3 TRBV3-1/TRBV3-2 . CASSRSTSGADTQYF TGTGCCAGCAGCCGAAGTACTAGCGGGGCCGATACGCAGTATTTT
. TRBJ2-7 TRBV7-2 . CASSRGARDEQYF TGTGCCAGCTCCAGGGGGGCCCGCGACGAGCAGTACTTC
TRBD1 TRBJ1-5 TRBV6-5 once CASRGDRDQPQHF TGTGCCAGCAGGGGGGACAGGGATCAGCCCCAGCATTTT
. TRBJ1-4 TRBV19 . CASSESPTNEKLFF TGTGCCAGTAGTGAGTCCCCAACTAATGAAAAACTGTTTTTT
. TRBJ1-5 TRBV19 . CATRGALGASNQPQHF TGTGCCACCCGTGGGGCTTTGGGGGCCAGCAATCAGCCCCAGCATTTT